What follows are 18 T cell receptor beta chains derived from one specimen sequenced in a study of PD-L1 blockade in urothelial cancer. TCRdb keeps only in-frame clones here, not all; method: immunoSEQ multiplex PCR. The table has 35,000 to 50,000 clones, approximately 90% seen once. Sequencing was performed on PBMCs, taken around atezolizumab (anti-PD-L1) treatment. These receptors came from a woman between 55 and 75 years old with urothelial cancer.

The CDR3 DNA reads TGTGCCAGCAGTAAAGGGACAGGGGAGTTGGGTCAGCCCCAGCATTTT. This sequence encodes CASSKGTGELGQPQHF. This chain connects TRBV6-6 to TRBJ1-5; 10 nucleotides align to TRBD1. Per germline, CDR1 MNHNY and CDR2 SVGAGI (reference sequence). V lost 5 bases, J lost 6 bases, and 10 bases stayed unmatched. CDR3 length equals 16 residues.

Only one count was recorded for this clone. The rearrangement joins TRBV2 to TRBJ2-1, with D possibly matching TRBD1 (5 bases). V dropped 4 bases and J dropped 2 bases, with 12 bases sitting between them. CDR3 length: 15 residues. Looked up from germline, CDR1 is SNHLY and CDR2 is FYNNEI. The CDR3 DNA reads TGTGCCAGCAGTGCCGTTACAGGCCCCTACAATGAGCAGTTCTTC. It specifies CASSAVTGPYNEQFF.

The chain employs TRBV9 and TRBJ2-5, with D perhaps TRBD1 (6 bases). The V and J ends lost 0 bases and 4 bases respectively, with 13 bases between them. The germline V gene has CDR1 SGDLS and CDR2 YYNGEE. This CDR3 contains 15 residues. The CDR3 nucleotides read TGTGCCAGCAGCGTAGGACAGGTCTTGGGAGAGACCCAGTACTTC. Translation gives CASSVGQVLGETQYF. The full variable domain, with the rest looked up from reference TRBV9 and TRBJ2-5, is DSGVTQTPKHLITATGQRVTLRCSPRSGDLSVYWYQQSLDQGLQFLIQYYNGEERAKGNILERFSAQQFPDLHSELNLSSLELGDSALYFCASSVGQVLGETQYFGPGTRLLVL.

The J gene is TRBJ1-3, the V gene TRBV19; the D is unclear. Looked up from germline, CDR1 is LNHDA and CDR2 is SQIVND (reference sequence). The CDR3 is 13 amino acids. V lost 5 bases to trimming and J lost 5 bases, with 10 bases between them. The CDR3 nucleotides read TGTGCCAGTAGTGCGAGATCAAGAAACACCATATATTTT. Protein product: CASSARSRNTIYF. Drawing the rest from reference TRBV19 and TRBJ1-3, the complete variable domain is DGGITQSPKYLFRKEGQNVTLSCEQNLNHDAMYWYRQDPGQGLRLIYYSQIVNDFQKGDIAEGYSVSREKKESFPLTVTSAQKNPTAFYLCASSARSRNTIYFGEGSWLTVV.

V is TRBV6-5 and J is TRBJ1-2; 9 nucleotides match TRBD1. The CDR3 has 13 residues. The germline V gene encodes CDR1 MNHEY and CDR2 SVGAGI. The junction had 5 bases not matched to a gene; V was cut back by 7 bases and J by 5 bases. CDR3 region: CASTRDRDYGYTF. The CDR3 bases are TGTGCCAGCACCCGGGACAGGGATTATGGCTACACCTTC.

The rearrangement joins TRBV10-3 to TRBJ1-2; D gene uncertain. Germline V CDR1 and CDR2: ENHRY, SYGVKD. Trimming cost V 5 bases and J 6 bases, with 19 bases left between them. The CDR3 is 15 residues long. CDR3 nucleotides: TGTGCCATCAGTCTTAGCGACACAGCGTCGGATGGCTACACCTTC. Encoded protein: CAISLSDTASDGYTF.

The chain joins TRBV7-8 to TRBJ2-6; TRBD1 aligns across 8 bases. Per the germline V gene, CDR1 is SGHVS and CDR2 is FQNEAQ. The CDR3 sequence is 20 residues long. With 3 bases clipped from V and 1 base from J, the junction kept 14 bases outside the gene matches. CDR3 sequence (DNA): TGTGCCAGCAGCTTCGCCTTTCCGGGACAGGTGTTGTCTGGGGCCAACGTCCTGACTTTC. This gives the protein CASSFAFPGQVLSGANVLTF.

The chain combines TRBV7-8 with TRBJ1-1; 9 bases map to TRBD1. In germline, CDR1 is SGHVS, CDR2 FQNEAQ. This CDR3 comprises 19 residues. J was trimmed by 5 bases and V by 1 base; bases with no gene match: 17. The CDR3 DNA reads TGTGCCAGCAGCTTAGTTTCGCCCTTTGGACAGGGGACTGGTACTGAAGCTTTCTTT. It translates to CASSLVSPFGQGTGTEAFF.

The chain employs TRBV6-1 and TRBJ2-5; 10 nucleotides match TRBD1. Germline V CDR1 and CDR2: MNHNS, SASEGT. The V gene end was trimmed by 2 bases and the J gene end by 5 bases; junction bases not matched to a gene: 5. CDR3 length: 15 amino acids. CDR3 bases: TGTGCCAGCAGTGAACGGGGACAGGGGAAGGAGACCCAGTACTTC. It encodes CASSERGQGKETQYF.

The CDR3 here is CASSLGQGVSYEQYF. The CDR3 nucleotides read TGCGCCAGCAGCTTAGGACAGGGGGTTTCCTACGAGCAGTACTTC. The chain joins TRBV5-1 to TRBJ2-7; 10 nucleotides line up with TRBD1. Germline trimming cut 2 bases from V and 1 base from J; bases unmatched to any gene: 3. This CDR3 has 15 amino acids. Germline-derived CDR1 and CDR2 are SGHRS and YFSETQ. Drawing the rest from reference TRBV5-1 and TRBJ2-7, the complete variable domain is KAGVTQTPRYLIKTRGQQVTLSCSPISGHRSVSWYQQTPGQGLQFLFEYFSETQRNKGNFPGRFSGRQFSNSRSEMNVSTLELGDSALYLCASSLGQGVSYEQYFGPGTRLTVT.

V usage is TRBV29-1 and J usage is TRBJ2-7, with 9 bases matching TRBD1. Germline CDR1 SQVTM, CDR2 ANQGSEA. The V and J ends lost 6 bases and 3 bases, in that order; junction bases with no gene match: 15. The CDR3 runs to 16 residues. This CDR3 is CSVRDRAAVGVYEQYF. The CDR3 nucleotides are TGCAGCGTCCGGGACAGGGCAGCGGTTGGGGTCTACGAGCAGTACTTC.

The gene calls are TRBV6-5 and TRBJ2-7; TRBD2 is a possible D gene (6 bases). Trimming removed 0 bases from V and 0 bases from J, with 12 bases in between. From germline, CDR1 is MNHEY and CDR2 SVGAGI. The CDR3 consists of 16 residues. The CDR3 DNA reads as TGTGCCAGCAGTTACTCCTCCGGGGGTAGCTCCTACGAGCAGTACTTC. Protein sequence: CASSYSSGGSSYEQYF.

The chain links TRBV7-2 to TRBJ2-1; 14 positions agree with TRBD2. The CDR3 is 14 residues long. Per the germline V gene, CDR1 is SGHTA and CDR2 is FQGNSA. Trimming at V came to 3 bases and at J to 12 bases, leaving 4 bases not matched to a gene. This chain's CDR3 is CASSLTSGGVGQFF. CDR3 nucleotide sequence: TGTGCCAGCAGCTTGACTAGCGGGGGGGTTGGGCAGTTCTTC.

The chain carries TRBV19 and TRBJ2-7, with 9 bases aligning to TRBD1. After removal of 4 bases from V and 5 bases from J, the junction contained 6 bases not matched to a gene. From germline, CDR1 is LNHDA and CDR2 SQIVND (reference sequence). The CDR3 loop spans 14 amino acids. The CDR3 coding sequence is TGTGCCAGTAGTAACCGCCGGGACAGGGACGAGCAGTACTTC. Residues: CASSNRRDRDEQYF.

V gene TRBV5-5 combines with J gene TRBJ2-7, with 8 nucleotides matching TRBD1. Per germline, CDR1 SGHKS and CDR2 YYEKEE (reference sequence). This CDR3 has 11 residues. V was clipped by 7 bases and J by 4 bases; unmatched bases: 1. The CDR3, as DNA: TGTGCCAGCGGACAGGGTTACGAGCAGTACTTC. Translated, it gives CASGQGYEQYF.

The chain combines TRBV19 with TRBJ2-3, with D possibly TRBD1 on 6 matching bases. Trimming took off 5 bases at V and 2 bases at J, with 11 bases between the two ends. Germline CDR1 reads LNHDA; CDR2 reads SQIVND (reference sequence). This CDR3 contains 14 residues. CDR3 in DNA: TGTGCCAGTAGTTTCGGACAGATCACAGATACGCAGTATTTT. Protein product: CASSFGQITDTQYF.

The rearrangement links TRBV18 to TRBJ2-1, with 10 bases that match TRBD2. Germline assignment: CDR1 KGHSH and CDR2 LQKENI. The CDR3 runs 16 residues. V shed 5 bases and J 2 bases; nucleotides not matched to a gene: 6. The CDR3: CASSWGAGGPYNEQFF. CDR3 bases: TGTGCCAGCTCATGGGGAGCGGGAGGGCCCTACAATGAGCAGTTCTTC. Based on the CDR3 plus reference TRBV18 and TRBJ2-1, the full variable domain is NAGVMQNPRHLVRRRGQEARLRCSPMKGHSHVYWYRQLPEEGLKFMVYLQKENIIDESGMPKERFSAEFPKEGPSILRIQQVVRGDSAAYFCASSWGAGGPYNEQFFGPGTRLTVL.

The chain has TRBV5-1 and TRBJ2-5, with D unclear. Germline values: CDR1 SGHRS, CDR2 YFSETQ. There are 13 residues in the CDR3. Trimming pared 0 bases from V and 3 bases from J, leaving 6 bases between. CDR3 loop: CASSLDAEETQYF. The CDR3 DNA reads TGCGCCAGCAGCTTGGATGCGGAAGAGACCCAGTACTTC.